This T cell receptor (beta chain) was profiled in a study of T cells in Graves' hyperthyroidism and ophthalmopathy. Using RNA transcripts as the source, TCR beta CDR3 regions were amplified. During a first-round RT-PCR of the TCR CDR3, the HTBI primer set was used. TCRdb ran MiXCR on the multiplex PCR reads and lists one entry per CDR3 protein. The sample carries a few hundred thousand distinct CDR3 sequences, about 18% recorded once. There are many counts of this clonotype. Germline V lookup: CDR1 ENHRY, CDR2 SYGVKD. V dropped 5 bases and J dropped 4 bases, with 11 bases sitting between them. CDR3 length: 13 residues. It was considered stable Graves' hyperthyroidism when ophthalmopathy did not progress within 18 months.

V is TRBV10-3 and J is TRBJ2-5; D might be TRBD1 or TRBD2, each matching 6 bases. The clonotype originates from a man aged 40-49 years with Graves' hyperthyroidism. Specimen: blood. In nucleotides, the CDR3 is TGTGCCATCAGTAGGGGGGAAGGAGAGACCCAGTACTTC. Translating it yields CAISRGEGETQYF.